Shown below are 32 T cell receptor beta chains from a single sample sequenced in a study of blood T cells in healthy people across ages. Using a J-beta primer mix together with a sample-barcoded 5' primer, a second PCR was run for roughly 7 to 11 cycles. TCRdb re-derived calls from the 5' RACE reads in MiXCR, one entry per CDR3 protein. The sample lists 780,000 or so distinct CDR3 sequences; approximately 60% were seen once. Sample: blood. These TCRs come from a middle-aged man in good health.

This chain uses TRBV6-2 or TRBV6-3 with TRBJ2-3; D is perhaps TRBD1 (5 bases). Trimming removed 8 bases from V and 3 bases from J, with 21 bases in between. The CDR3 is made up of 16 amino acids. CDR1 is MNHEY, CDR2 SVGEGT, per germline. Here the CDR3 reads CASVPGLNLGTDTQYF. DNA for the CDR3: TGTGCCAGCGTACCAGGGTTGAATTTGGGGACAGATACGCAGTATTTT.

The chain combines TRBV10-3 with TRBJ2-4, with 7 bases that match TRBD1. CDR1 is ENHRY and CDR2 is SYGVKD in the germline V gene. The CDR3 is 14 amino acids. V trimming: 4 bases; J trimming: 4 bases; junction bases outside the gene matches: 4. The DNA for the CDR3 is TGTGCCATCAGTGTCGGGACAGAGAAAAACATTCAGTACTTC. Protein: CAISVGTEKNIQYF.

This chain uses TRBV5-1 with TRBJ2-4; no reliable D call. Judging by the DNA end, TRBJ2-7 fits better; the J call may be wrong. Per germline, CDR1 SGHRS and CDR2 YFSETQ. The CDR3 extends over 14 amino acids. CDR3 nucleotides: TGCGCCAGCAGCTTGGAGGGTTATGGGTACGAGCAGTACTTC. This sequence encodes CASSLEGYGYEQYF.

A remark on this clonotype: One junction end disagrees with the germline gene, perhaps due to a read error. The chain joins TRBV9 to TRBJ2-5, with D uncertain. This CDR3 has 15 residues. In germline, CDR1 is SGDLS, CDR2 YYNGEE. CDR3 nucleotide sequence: TGTGCCAGCAGCCTAGGGATTGTGGAACAAGGGACCCAGTACTTC. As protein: CASSLGIVEQGTQYF.

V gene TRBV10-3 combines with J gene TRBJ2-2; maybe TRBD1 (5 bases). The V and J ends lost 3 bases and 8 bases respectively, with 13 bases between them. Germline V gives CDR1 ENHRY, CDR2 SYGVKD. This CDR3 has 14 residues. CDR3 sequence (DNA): TGTGCCATCAGTGACAGGGATCGTAGGGGGGAGCTGTTTTTT. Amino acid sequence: CAISDRDRRGELFF.

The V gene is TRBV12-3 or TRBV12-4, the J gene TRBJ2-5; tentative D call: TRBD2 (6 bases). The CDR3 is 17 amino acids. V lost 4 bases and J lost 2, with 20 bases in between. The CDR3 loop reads CASSSGGSWGEQETQYF. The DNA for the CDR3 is TGTGCCAGCAGTTCCGGGGGTTCTTGGGGGGAACAAGAGACCCAGTACTTC.

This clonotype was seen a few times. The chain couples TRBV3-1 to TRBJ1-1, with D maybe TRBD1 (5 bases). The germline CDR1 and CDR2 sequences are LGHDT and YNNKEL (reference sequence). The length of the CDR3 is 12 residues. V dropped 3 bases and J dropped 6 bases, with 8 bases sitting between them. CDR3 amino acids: CASSQLTAEAFF. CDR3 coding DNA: TGTGCCAGCAGCCAGCTGACAGCTGAAGCTTTCTTT.

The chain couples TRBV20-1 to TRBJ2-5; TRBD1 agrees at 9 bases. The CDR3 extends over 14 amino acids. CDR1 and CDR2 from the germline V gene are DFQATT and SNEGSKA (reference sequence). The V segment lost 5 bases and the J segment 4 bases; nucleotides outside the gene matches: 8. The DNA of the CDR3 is TGCAGTGCTGTACCGGGACAGGGAATAGAGACCCAGTACTTC. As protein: CSAVPGQGIETQYF.

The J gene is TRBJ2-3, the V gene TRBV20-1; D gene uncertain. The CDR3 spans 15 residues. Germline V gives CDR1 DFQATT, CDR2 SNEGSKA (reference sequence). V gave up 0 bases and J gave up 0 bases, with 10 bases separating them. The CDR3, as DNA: TGCAGTGCTAGAGAATTCAGCTTTAGCACAGATACGCAGTATTTT. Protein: CSAREFSFSTDTQYF.

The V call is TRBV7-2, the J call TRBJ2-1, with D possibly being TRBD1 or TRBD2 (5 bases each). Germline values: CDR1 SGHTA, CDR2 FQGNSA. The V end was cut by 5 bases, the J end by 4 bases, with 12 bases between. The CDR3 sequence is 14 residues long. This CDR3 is CASSVPWGYNEQFF. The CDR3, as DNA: TGTGCCAGCAGCGTACCCTGGGGGTACAATGAGCAGTTCTTC. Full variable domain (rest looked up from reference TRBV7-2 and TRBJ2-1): GAGVSQSPSNKVTEKGKDVELRCDPISGHTALYWYRQSLGQGLEFLIYFQGNSAPDKSGLPSDRFSAERTGGSVSTLTIQRTQQEDSAVYLCASSVPWGYNEQFFGPGTRLTVL.

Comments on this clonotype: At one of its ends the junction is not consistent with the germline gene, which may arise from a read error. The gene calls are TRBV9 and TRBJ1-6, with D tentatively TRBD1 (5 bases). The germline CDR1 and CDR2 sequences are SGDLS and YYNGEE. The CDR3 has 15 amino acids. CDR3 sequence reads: CASSGVTERNSPFHF. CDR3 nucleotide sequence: TGTGCCAGCAGCGGAGTGACAGAAAGGAATTCACCCTTCCACTTT.

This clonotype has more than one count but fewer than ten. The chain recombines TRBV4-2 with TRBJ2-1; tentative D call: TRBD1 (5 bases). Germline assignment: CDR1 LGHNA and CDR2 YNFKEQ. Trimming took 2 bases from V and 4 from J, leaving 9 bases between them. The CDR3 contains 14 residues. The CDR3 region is CASSQRGAYNEQFF. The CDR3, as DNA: TGTGCCAGCAGCCAAAGGGGCGCATACAATGAGCAGTTCTTC.

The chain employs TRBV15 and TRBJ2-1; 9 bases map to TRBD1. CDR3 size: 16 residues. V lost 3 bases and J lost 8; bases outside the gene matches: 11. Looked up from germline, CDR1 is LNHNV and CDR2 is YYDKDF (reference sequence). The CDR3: CATSSRDRVVFDEQFF. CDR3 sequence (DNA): TGTGCCACCAGCAGCCGGGACAGGGTTGTGTTCGATGAGCAGTTCTTC. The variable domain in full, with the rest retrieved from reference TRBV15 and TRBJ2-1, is DAMVIQNPRYQVTQFGKPVTLSCSQTLNHNVMYWYQQKSSQAPKLLFHYYDKDFNNEADTPDNFQSRRPNTSFCFLDIRSPGLGDTAMYLCATSSRDRVVFDEQFFGPGTRLTVL.

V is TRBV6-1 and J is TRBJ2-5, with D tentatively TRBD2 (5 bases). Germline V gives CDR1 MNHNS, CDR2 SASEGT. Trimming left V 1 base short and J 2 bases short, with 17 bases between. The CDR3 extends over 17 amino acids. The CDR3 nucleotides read TGTGCCAGCAGTGAAGGGTTAGGACCAGCGGCTCAAGAGACCCAGTACTTC. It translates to CASSEGLGPAAQETQYF.

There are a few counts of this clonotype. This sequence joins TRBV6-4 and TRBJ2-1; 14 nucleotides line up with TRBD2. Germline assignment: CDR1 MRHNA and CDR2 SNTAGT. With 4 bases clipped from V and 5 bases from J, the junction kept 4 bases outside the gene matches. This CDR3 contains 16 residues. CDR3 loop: CASSVMGLAGDNEQFF. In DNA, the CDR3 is TGTGCCAGCAGTGTTATGGGACTAGCGGGAGACAATGAGCAGTTCTTC.

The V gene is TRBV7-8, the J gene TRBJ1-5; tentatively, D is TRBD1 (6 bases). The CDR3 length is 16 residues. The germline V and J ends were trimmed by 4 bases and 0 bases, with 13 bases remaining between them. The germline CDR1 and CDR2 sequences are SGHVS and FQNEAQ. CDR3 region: CASSSIQGYSNQPQHF. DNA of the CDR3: TGTGCCAGCAGCTCTATACAGGGTTATAGCAATCAGCCCCAGCATTTT. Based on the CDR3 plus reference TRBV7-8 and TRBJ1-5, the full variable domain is GAGVSQSPRYKVAKRGQDVALRCDPISGHVSLFWYQQALGQGPEFLTYFQNEAQLDKSGLPSDRFFAERPEGSVSTLKIQRTQQEDSAVYLCASSSIQGYSNQPQHFGDGTRLSIL.

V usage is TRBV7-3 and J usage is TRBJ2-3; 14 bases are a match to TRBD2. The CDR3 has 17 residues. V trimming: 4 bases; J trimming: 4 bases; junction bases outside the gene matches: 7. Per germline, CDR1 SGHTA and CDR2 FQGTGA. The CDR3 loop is CASSSTGLAGVPDTQYF. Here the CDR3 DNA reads TGTGCCAGCAGCTCCACGGGACTAGCGGGAGTCCCAGATACGCAGTATTTT.

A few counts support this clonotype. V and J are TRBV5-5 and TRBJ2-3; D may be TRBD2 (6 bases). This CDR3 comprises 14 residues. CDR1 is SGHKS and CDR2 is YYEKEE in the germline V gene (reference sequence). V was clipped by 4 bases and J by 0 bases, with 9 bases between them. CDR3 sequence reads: CASSPEGSTDTQYF. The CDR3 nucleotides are TGTGCCAGCAGCCCGGAGGGTAGCACAGATACGCAGTATTTT.

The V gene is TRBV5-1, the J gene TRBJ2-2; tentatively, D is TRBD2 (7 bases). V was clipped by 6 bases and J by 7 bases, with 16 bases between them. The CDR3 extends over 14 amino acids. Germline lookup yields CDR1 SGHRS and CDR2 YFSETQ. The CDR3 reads CASIQGGAHGELFF. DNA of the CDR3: TGCGCCAGCATCCAAGGGGGGGCGCACGGGGAGCTGTTTTTT.

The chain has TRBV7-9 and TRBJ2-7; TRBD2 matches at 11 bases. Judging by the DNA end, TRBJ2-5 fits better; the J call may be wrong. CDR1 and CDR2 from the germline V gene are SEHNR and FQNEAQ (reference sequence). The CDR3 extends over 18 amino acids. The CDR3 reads CASSQRAPTSGSPETQYF. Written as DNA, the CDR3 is TGTGCCAGCAGCCAGAGGGCCCCAACTAGCGGGAGTCCAGAGACCCAGTACTTC.

The CDR3 is CASTPAAGAPGEQFF. In nucleotides, the CDR3 is TGTGCCAGCACCCCAGCCGCGGGAGCACCCGGGGAGCAGTTCTTC. This chain connects TRBV7-2 to TRBJ2-1; 7 bases fit TRBD2. The CDR3 covers 15 residues. Germline V gene lookup returns CDR1 SGHTA and CDR2 FQGNSA. V was clipped by 7 bases and J by 10 bases; unmatched bases: 16.

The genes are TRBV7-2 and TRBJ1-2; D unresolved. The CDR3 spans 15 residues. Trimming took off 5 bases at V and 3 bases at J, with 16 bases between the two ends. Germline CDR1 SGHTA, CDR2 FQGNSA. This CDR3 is CASSPPGGSYYGYTF. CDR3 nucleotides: TGTGCCAGCAGCCCACCTGGTGGCAGCTACTATGGCTACACCTTC. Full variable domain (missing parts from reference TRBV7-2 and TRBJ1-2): GAGVSQSPSNKVTEKGKDVELRCDPISGHTALYWYRQSLGQGLEFLIYFQGNSAPDKSGLPSDRFSAERTGGSVSTLTIQRTQQEDSAVYLCASSPPGGSYYGYTFGSGTRLTVV.

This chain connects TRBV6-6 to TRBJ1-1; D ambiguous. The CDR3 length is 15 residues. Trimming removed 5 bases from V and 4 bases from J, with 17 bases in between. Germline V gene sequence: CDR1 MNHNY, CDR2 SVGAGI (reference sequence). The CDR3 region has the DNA TGTGCCAGCAGTCGAGGGTGGGGTTTAAGCACTGAAGCTTTCTTT. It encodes CASSRGWGLSTEAFF.

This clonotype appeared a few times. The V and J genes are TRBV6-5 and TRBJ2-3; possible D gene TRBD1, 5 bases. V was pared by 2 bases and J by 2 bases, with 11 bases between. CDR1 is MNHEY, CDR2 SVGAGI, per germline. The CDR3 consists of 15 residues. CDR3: CASSYDGAVTDTQYF. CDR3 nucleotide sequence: TGTGCCAGCAGTTACGATGGGGCAGTCACAGATACGCAGTATTTT.

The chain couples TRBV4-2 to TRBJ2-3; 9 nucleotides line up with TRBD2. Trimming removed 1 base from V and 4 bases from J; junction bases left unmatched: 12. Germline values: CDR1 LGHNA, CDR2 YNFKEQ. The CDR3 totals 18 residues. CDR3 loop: CASSQVGSAGGMADTQYF. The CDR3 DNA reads TGTGCCAGCAGCCAAGTCGGGAGCGCGGGGGGGATGGCAGATACGCAGTATTTT.

The CDR3 region is CASSGTSGYNEQYF. CDR3 sequence (DNA): TGTGCCAGCAGTGGGACTAGCGGGTACAATGAGCAGTACTTC. The V call is TRBV2, the J call TRBJ2-5; 11 bases line up with TRBD2. This CDR3 has 14 amino acids. Trimming took 4 bases from V and 11 from J; bases not matched to a gene: 9. Germline CDR1 SNHLY, CDR2 FYNNEI.

CDR3 nucleotides: TGTGCCAGCAGCTCCACAAGGGCTACGCAGTATTTT. Protein: CASSSTRATQYF. The rearrangement uses TRBV11-2 and TRBJ2-3; D gene uncertain. CDR3 length: 12 residues. CDR1 is SGHAT and CDR2 is FQNNGV in the germline V gene. Trimming stripped 4 bases from V and 8 bases from J, with 10 bases between.

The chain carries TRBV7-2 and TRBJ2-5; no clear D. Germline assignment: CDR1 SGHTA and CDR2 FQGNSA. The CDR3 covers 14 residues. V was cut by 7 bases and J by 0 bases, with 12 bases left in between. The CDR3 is CASTVRPNQETQYF. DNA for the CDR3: TGTGCCAGCACAGTACGCCCCAACCAAGAGACCCAGTACTTC.

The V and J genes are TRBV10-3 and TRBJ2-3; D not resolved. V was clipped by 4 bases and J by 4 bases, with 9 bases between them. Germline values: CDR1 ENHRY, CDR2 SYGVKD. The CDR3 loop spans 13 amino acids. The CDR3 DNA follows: TGTGCCATCAGTGGTGGGCTATCAGATACGCAGTATTTT. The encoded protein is CAISGGLSDTQYF.

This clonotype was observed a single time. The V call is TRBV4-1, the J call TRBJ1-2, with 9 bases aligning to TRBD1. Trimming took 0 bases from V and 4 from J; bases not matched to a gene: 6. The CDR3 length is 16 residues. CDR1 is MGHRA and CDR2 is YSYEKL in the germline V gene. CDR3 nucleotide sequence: TGCGCCAGCAGCCAAGATGGCCCGACAGGGGGCTATGGCTACACCTTC. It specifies CASSQDGPTGGYGYTF.

DNA for the CDR3: TGCGCCAGCAGCCAAGACGGCGGGGGGGCCGCTGAGCAGTTCTTC. It specifies CASSQDGGGAAEQFF. The gene calls are TRBV4-1 and TRBJ2-1; 9 bases fit TRBD2. The germline gives CDR1 MGHRA, CDR2 YSYEKL. V lost 0 bases and J lost 9; bases outside the gene matches: 6. The CDR3 totals 15 residues.

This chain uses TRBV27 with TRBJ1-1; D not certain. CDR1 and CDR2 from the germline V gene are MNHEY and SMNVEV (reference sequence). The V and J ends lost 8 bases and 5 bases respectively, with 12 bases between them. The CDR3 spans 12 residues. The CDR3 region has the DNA TGTGCCAGCCGTCGTTTGGGGACTGAAGCTTTCTTT. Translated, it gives CASRRLGTEAFF.